This T cell receptor (beta chain) comes out of a study of blood T cell repertoires in COVID-19 (TCRdb year 2020). For the wider study: Samples covering the acute and convalescent phases of COVID-19 were provided by collaborators in the United States, Italy and Spain. Where available, HLA class I and class II types were obtained from metadata supplied by the sample provider rather than from assay-based typing. The dataset comprised deeply sampled blood TCRbeta repertoires from subjects exposed to, actively infected with, or recovered from COVID-19. The samples were drawn from two sources: the first 160 participants of the ongoing ImmuneRACE study, and 950 to 1,500 subjects contributed by 6 global collaborators. The repertoires were made available in a free public database intended to serve as a resource for research on the immune response to SARS-CoV-2. Sample metadata almost always included a de-identified subject ID, COVID-19 status, age in years and sex. The prospective study material was composed of cDNA or gDNA derived from T cells, B-cell-depleted T cells, or PBMCs.

From the germline V gene, CDR1 is SGHTS and CDR2 is YDEGEE. The CDR3 runs 14 residues from the cysteine to the phenylalanine. Of all the DNA, just the CDR3 is kept, 42 bases in frame from base 1. V and J are trimmed by 4 bases and 7 bases, and the gene matches miss 7 bases of the junction. General conclusions and limits of the study: The quantity of clinical and demographic metadata differed by source and by participant and was supplied without curation.

Whole blood was collected in K2EDTA tubes by collaborating institutions according to the institutions' own protocols. Collaborator samples were shipped for TCRbeta analysis as frozen whole blood, isolated PBMCs, or DNA extracted from either sample type. TCRbeta CDR3 regions were amplified from genomic DNA by means of the immunoSEQ Assay, a bias-controlled multiplex PCR. The paper's data handling went like this. Nucleated cell counts per sample were estimated from amplification of reference gene primers within the assay. Sequence reads were collapsed and filtered to measure the absolute abundance of every unique TCRbeta CDR3 rearrangement. For each sample, productive Simpson clonality was calculated by taking the square root of Simpson's diversity index across productive rearrangements. TCRdb re-hosts the immuneACCESS table, in-frame sequences only. Its copies lack some clones; in the studies checked, an unresolved V gene accounts for under half of them, and the cause for the rest is not known. D and trimming were read from the DNA, whereas the V and J calls and clone size are those reported in that table. The sample yields about 87,000 clones; around 86% were counted once. About 5.1% of the sample is taken by the ten largest.

In this sample, this clone turned up a few times. Its antigen target is currently unknown. Per-base qualities were not stored, and no clone one base away is much larger. The origin of this receptor is a man in his forties with acute or convalescent COVID-19. Recombination linked TRBV5-8 to TRBJ2-2, and 7 bases in between align with TRBD2. The source material was peripheral blood. The nucleotide sequence is TGTGCCAGCAGCAACGGACTAGTGGGCGGGGAGCTGTTTTTT. It translates as CASSNGLVGGELFF.